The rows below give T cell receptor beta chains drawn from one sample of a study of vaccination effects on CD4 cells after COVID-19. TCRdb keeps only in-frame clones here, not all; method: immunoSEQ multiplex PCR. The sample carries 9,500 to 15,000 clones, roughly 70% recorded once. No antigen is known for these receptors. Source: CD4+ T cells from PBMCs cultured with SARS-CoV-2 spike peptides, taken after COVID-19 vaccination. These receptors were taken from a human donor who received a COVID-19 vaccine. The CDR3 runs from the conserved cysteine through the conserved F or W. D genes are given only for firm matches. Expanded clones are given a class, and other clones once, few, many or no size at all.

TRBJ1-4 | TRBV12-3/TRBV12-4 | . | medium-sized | CASSLSGEKLFF | TGTGCCAGCAGTTTATCTGGTGAAAAACTGTTTTTT
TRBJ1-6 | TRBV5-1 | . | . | CASSPQGINSPLHF | TGCGCCAGCAGCCCTCAGGGGATCAATTCACCCCTCCACTTT
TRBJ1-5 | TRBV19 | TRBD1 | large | CASSARDRGFGQPQHF | TGTGCCAGTAGTGCCAGGGACAGGGGGTTTGGACAGCCCCAGCATTTT
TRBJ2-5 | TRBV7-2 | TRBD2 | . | CASSPRGLAGRQETQYF | TGTGCCAGCAGCCCCCGGGGACTAGCGGGGCGTCAAGAGACCCAGTACTTC
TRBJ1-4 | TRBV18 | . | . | CASSPGATNEKLFF | TGTGCCAGCTCACCAGGGGCCACTAATGAAAAACTGTTTTTT
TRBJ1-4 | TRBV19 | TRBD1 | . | CASSIKGTVEDGKLFF | TGTGCCAGTAGTATCAAGGGGACAGTTGAAGATGGAAAGCTGTTTTTT
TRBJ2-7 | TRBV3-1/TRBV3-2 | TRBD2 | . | CASSQGGLAGAYEQYF | TGTGCCAGCAGCCAGGGGGGACTAGCGGGAGCCTACGAGCAGTACTTC
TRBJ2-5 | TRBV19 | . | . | CASKPLTGEETQYF | TGTGCCTCAAAACCCCTAACGGGAGAAGAGACCCAGTACTTC
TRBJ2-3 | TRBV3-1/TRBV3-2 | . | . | CASRASTGTDTQYF | TGTGCCTCGAGGGCCAGCACCGGCACAGATACGCAGTATTTT
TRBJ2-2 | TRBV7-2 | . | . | CAGGGANTGELFF | TGCGCAGGGGGAGGGGCGAACACCGGGGAGCTGTTTTTT
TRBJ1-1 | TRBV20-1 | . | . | CSARDYPEAFF | TGCAGTGCTAGAGATTATCCTGAAGCTTTCTTT
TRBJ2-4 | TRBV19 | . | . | CASSPFSGGLAKNIQYF | TGTGCCAGTAGTCCATTCTCAGGCGGTCTAGCCAAAAACATTCAGTACTTC
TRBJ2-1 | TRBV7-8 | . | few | CASSQDFYNEQFF | TGTGCCAGCAGCCAGGACTTCTACAATGAGCAGTTCTTC
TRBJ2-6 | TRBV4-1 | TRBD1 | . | CASSQISGQSYSGANVLTF | TGCGCCAGCAGCCAAATTTCGGGACAGTCGTACTCTGGGGCCAACGTCCTGACTTTC
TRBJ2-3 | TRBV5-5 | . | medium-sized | CASSLEGVGTDTQYF | TGTGCCAGCAGCTTAGAAGGGGTCGGGACAGATACGCAGTATTTT
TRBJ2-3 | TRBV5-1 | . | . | CASSLLVPDTQYF | TGCGCCAGCAGCTTACTAGTCCCAGATACGCAGTATTTT
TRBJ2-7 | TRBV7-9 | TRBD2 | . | CASSLASGLSSYEQYF | TGTGCCAGCAGCTTAGCTAGCGGGTTATCCTCCTACGAGCAGTACTTC
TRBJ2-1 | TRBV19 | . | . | CASSIQGYGASYNEQFF | TGTGCCAGTAGTATACAGGGGTACGGCGCATCCTACAATGAGCAGTTCTTC
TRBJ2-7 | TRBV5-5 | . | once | CASSLVGPGYEQYF | TGTGCCAGCAGCTTGGTAGGGCCGGGCTACGAGCAGTACTTC
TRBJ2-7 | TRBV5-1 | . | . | CASSPGGEQYF | TGCGCCAGCAGCCCCGGGGGCGAGCAGTACTTC
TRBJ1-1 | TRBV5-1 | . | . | CASSLNPTGETEAFF | TGCGCCAGCAGCCTAAACCCCACGGGGGAAACTGAAGCTTTCTTT
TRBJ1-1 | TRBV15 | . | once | CATGKETMNTEAFF | TGTGCCACCGGGAAAGAGACCATGAACACTGAAGCTTTCTTT
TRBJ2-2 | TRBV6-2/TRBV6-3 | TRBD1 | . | CASSYRGQRNTGELFF | TGTGCCAGCAGTTACCGGGGACAGCGGAACACCGGGGAGCTGTTTTTT
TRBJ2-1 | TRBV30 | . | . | CAWEAFGQRADEQFF | TGTGCCTGGGAAGCCTTCGGACAGCGAGCGGATGAGCAGTTCTTC
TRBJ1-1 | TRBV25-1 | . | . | CASSEYSGVGNTEAFF | TGTGCCAGCAGTGAATATTCCGGGGTTGGGAACACTGAAGCTTTCTTT
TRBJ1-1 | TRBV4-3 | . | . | CASSQDTKGDTEAFF | TGCGCCAGCAGCCAAGATACGAAGGGAGACACTGAAGCTTTCTTT
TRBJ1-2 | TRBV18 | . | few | CASSPLGTVYGYTF | TGTGCCAGCTCACCACTAGGGACGGTTTATGGCTACACCTTC
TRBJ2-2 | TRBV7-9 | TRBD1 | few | CASSWTGYHKPNTGELFF | TGTGCCAGCAGCTGGACAGGCTACCATAAACCGAACACCGGGGAGCTGTTTTTT
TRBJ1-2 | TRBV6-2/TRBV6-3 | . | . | CASSLMARYGYTF | TGTGCCAGCAGCCTTATGGCCCGATATGGCTACACCTTC
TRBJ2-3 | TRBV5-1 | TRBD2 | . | CASSMGLGTGTDTQYF | TGCGCCAGCAGCATGGGACTAGGGACCGGCACAGATACGCAGTATTTT
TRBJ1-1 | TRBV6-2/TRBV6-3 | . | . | CASSSGFQAFF | TGTGCCAGCAGTTCGGGGTTTCAAGCTTTCTTT
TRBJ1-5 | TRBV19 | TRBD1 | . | CASSEGTGKQPQHF | TGTGCCAGTAGCGAGGGGACAGGGAAACAGCCCCAGCATTTT
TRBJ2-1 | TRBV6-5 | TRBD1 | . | CASTPGETGNNEQFF | TGTGCCAGCACCCCCGGGGAGACAGGGAACAATGAGCAGTTCTTC
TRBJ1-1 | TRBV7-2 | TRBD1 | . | CASSPDYRGLPEAFF | TGTGCCAGCAGCCCAGACTACAGGGGTCTACCTGAAGCTTTCTTT
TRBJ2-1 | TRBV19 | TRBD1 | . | CASSITQGGWSSYNEQFF | TGTGCCAGTAGTATCACACAGGGGGGATGGAGCTCCTACAATGAGCAGTTCTTC
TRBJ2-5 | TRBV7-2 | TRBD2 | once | CASSLGTSGGQETQYF | TGTGCCAGCAGCTTAGGGACTAGCGGGGGCCAAGAGACCCAGTACTTC
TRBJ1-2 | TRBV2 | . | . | CASSERRQANGYTF | TGTGCCAGCAGTGAAAGGAGACAAGCCAATGGCTACACCTTC
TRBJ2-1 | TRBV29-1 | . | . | CSVGRRAADNEQFF | TGCAGCGTTGGTAGGCGGGCTGCGGATAATGAGCAGTTCTTC
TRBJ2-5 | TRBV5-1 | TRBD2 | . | CASSLAGGSGETQYF | TGCGCCAGCAGCTTGGCGGGCGGGAGTGGAGAGACCCAGTACTTC
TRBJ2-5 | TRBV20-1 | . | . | CSARRGETQYF | TGCAGTGCTAGAAGGGGAGAGACCCAGTACTTC
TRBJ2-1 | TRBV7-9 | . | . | CASSFYGSNEQFF | TGTGCCAGCAGCTTTTATGGGAGCAATGAGCAGTTCTTC
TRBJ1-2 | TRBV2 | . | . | CASRLLRYGYTF | TGTGCCAGCAGGTTACTGCGCTATGGCTACACCTTC